The present T cell receptor (beta chain) was sequenced within a study of cytotoxic CD8 clonotypes in ibrutinib-treated CLL. Deep sequencing aimed at 1 in 200,000 to 1 in 1 million T cells' resolution. Repertoires were generated with immunoSEQ multiplex PCR, while TCRdb's copy carries only in-frame clones and drops some. Found here are around 20,000 clones, roughly three quarters of them singletons; the top ten hold around 30%. Germline CDR1 MNHEY, CDR2 SMNVEV (reference sequence). The CDR3 spans 13 residues. Trimming cost V 11 bases and J 6 bases, with 14 bases left between them. The genes are TRBV27 and TRBJ1-6; maybe TRBD1 (6 bases). This specimen was PBMCs, taken after 24 months of ibrutinib treatment. The sequence was collected from a human donor with chronic lymphocytic leukemia. The CDR3 coding sequence is TGTGCCTCACAGGGTTATGGTAATTCACCCCTCCACTTT. Translated, it gives CASQGYGNSPLHF.